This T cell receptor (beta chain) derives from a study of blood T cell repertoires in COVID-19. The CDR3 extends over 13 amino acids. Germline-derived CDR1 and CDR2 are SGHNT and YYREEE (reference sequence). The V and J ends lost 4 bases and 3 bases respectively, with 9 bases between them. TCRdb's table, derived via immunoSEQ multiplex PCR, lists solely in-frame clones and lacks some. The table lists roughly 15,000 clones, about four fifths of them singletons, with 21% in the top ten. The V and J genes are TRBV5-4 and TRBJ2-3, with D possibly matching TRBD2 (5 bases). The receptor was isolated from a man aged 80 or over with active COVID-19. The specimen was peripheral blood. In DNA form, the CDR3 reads TGTGCCAGCAGCCAGACTACGACAGATACGCAGTATTTT. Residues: CASSQTTTDTQYF.